A selection of T cell receptor beta chains follows, all from one sample in a study of blood T cell repertoires in COVID-19. Using immunoSEQ multiplex PCR, the repertoire was profiled, and TCRdb retains in-frame clones only, with some absent. The table shows some 77,000 clones, with about 82% occurring only once. Sequenced input: peripheral blood. These receptor sequences come from a woman aged 60 to 75 with acute or convalescent COVID-19. Each CDR3 is given with its conserved first and last residue. The D gene is left open where the match is weak. Some rows mark clone size as missing; the rest say once, few, many or name a class of expanded clone.

j_call d_call clone_size v_call cdr3_aa cdr3_nt
TRBJ1-2 TRBD1 - TRBV28 CASSSQRISSGTGWYGYTF TGTGCCAGCAGTTCCCAACGAATAAGTTCCGGGACAGGGTGGTATGGCTACACCTTC
TRBJ1-3 - - TRBV15 CATSRSPQVGNTIYF TGTGCCACCAGCAGATCCCCCCAGGTGGGAAACACCATATATTTT
TRBJ2-7 TRBD1 few TRBV12-3/TRBV12-4 CASSWDREDEQYF TGTGCCAGCAGCTGGGACAGGGAGGACGAGCAGTACTTC
TRBJ1-4 TRBD1 - TRBV7-9 CASSYYGTGGKANEKLFF TGTGCCAGCAGCTACTACGGGACAGGGGGTAAAGCTAATGAAAAACTGTTTTTT
TRBJ2-7 TRBD2 - TRBV18 CASSSGLPGLADEQYF TGTGCCAGCTCATCGGGCCTCCCGGGACTAGCAGACGAGCAGTACTTC
TRBJ1-1 - - TRBV4-2 CASSQVPVHEAFF TGTGCCAGCAGCCAAGTACCAGTCCATGAAGCTTTCTTT
TRBJ2-1 TRBD2 - TRBV19 CASSSNSGSRWLSQFF TGTGCCAGTAGTTCCAACAGCGGGAGCCGGTGGTTATCGCAGTTCTTC
TRBJ2-1 TRBD2 - TRBV10-1 CASSVGTSGRQGNEQFF TGCGCCAGCAGTGTCGGGACTAGCGGGAGGCAGGGGAATGAGCAGTTCTTC
TRBJ1-5 TRBD1 - TRBV28 CASTSDGQGQKDSNQPQHF TGTGCCAGCACCTCTGACGGACAGGGGCAAAAAGATAGCAATCAGCCCCAGCATTTT
TRBJ2-5 TRBD1 once TRBV12-5 CASGSGQGVFLQETQYF TGTGCTAGTGGTTCCGGACAGGGTGTCTTTTTGCAAGAGACCCAGTACTTC
TRBJ1-1 - - TRBV5-1 CASSGWTDTEAFF TGCGCCAGCAGCGGGTGGACAGACACTGAAGCTTTCTTT
TRBJ2-3 - - TRBV7-3 CASSFQGSTDTQYF TGTGCCAGCAGCTTTCAGGGGAGCACAGATACGCAGTATTTT
TRBJ1-4 - - TRBV27 CASSFIPDSSHEKLFF TGTGCCAGCAGTTTCATCCCGGACAGCTCCCATGAAAAACTGTTTTTT
TRBJ1-1 - - TRBV9 CASSPRTEMNTEAFF TGTGCCAGCAGCCCCCGGACAGAGATGAACACTGAAGCTTTCTTT
TRBJ2-1 TRBD2 - TRBV6-2/TRBV6-3 CASSYSTGGREGNEQFF TGTGCCAGCAGTTACTCGACGGGCGGGAGGGAGGGCAATGAGCAGTTCTTC
TRBJ1-2 - - TRBV2 CASSSSGTRGYTF TGTGCCAGCAGTTCATCCGGTACCAGGGGCTACACCTTC
TRBJ1-5 - - TRBV6-5 CASQRQGGGHQPQHF TGTGCCAGCCAGCGTCAAGGGGGGGGGCATCAGCCCCAGCATTTT
TRBJ2-1 TRBD2 - TRBV5-1 CASSLGTGTSGYNEQFF TGCGCCAGCAGCTTGGGGACCGGGACTAGCGGATACAATGAGCAGTTCTTC
TRBJ2-1 TRBD2 - TRBV7-9 CASSLEAGGYNEQFF TGTGCCAGCAGCTTAGAGGCGGGGGGATACAATGAGCAGTTCTTC
TRBJ2-3 TRBD2 - TRBV6-5 CATPGGALSTDTQYF TGTGCCACACCCGGGGGGGCGCTAAGCACAGATACGCAGTATTTT
TRBJ2-7 - - TRBV2 CASSEKEYEQYF TGTGCCAGCAGTGAAAAGGAGTACGAGCAGTACTTC
TRBJ2-2 TRBD1 few TRBV9 CASSLGTVNTGELFF TGTGCCAGCAGCCTTGGGACAGTTAACACCGGGGAGCTGTTTTTT
TRBJ1-1 TRBD1 - TRBV5-1 CASSPRDSRMNTEAFF TGCGCCAGCAGCCCCCGGGACAGTCGAATGAACACTGAAGCTTTCTTT
TRBJ1-2 - - TRBV30 CACPHGYTEYGYTF TGTGCCTGCCCCCATGGGTATACGGAGTATGGCTACACCTTC
TRBJ2-3 TRBD2 - TRBV5-4 CASSLQAGEADTQYF TGTGCCAGCAGCTTGCAAGCGGGAGAGGCGGATACGCAGTATTTT
TRBJ2-2 TRBD1 - TRBV5-1 CASSPRQGRGTGELFF TGCGCCAGCAGCCCTCGACAGGGTCGGGGCACCGGGGAGCTGTTTTTT
TRBJ2-1 - - TRBV24-1 CATSVIGGEQFF TGTGCCACCAGTGTCATAGGAGGTGAGCAGTTCTTC
TRBJ1-2 - - TRBV24-1 CATSDAAEPGHLDGYTF TGTGCCACCAGTGATGCCGCAGAGCCGGGACATCTAGATGGCTACACCTTC
TRBJ2-5 TRBD1 - TRBV24-1 CATSDLTTGVGETQYF TGTGCCACCAGTGATCTCACGACAGGGGTAGGAGAGACCCAGTACTTC
TRBJ2-7 - - TRBV7-6 CASSHYRQAKSYEQYF TGTGCCAGCAGCCATTACCGACAGGCCAAATCCTACGAGCAGTACTTC
TRBJ1-1 - - TRBV19 CASSILEANTEAFF TGTGCCAGTAGTATTTTAGAAGCGAACACTGAAGCTTTCTTT